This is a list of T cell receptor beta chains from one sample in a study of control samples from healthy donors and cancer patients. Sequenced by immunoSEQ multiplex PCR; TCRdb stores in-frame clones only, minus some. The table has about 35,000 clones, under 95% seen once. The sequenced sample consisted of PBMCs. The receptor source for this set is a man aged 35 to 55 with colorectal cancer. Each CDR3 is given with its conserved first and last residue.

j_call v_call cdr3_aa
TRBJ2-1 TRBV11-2 CASSFNRDNNEQFF
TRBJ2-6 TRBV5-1 CASTPGQTSGANVLTF
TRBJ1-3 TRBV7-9 CASSTLVTDRDVDTIYF
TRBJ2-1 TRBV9 CASSVVGAGGNEQFF
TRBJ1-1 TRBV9 CASSVVLRDTEAFF
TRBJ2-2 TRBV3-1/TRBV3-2 CASSQDLASGFPNTGELFF
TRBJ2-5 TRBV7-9 CASSPRSGVRETQYF
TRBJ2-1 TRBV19 CASSITPVVAGSSYNEQFF
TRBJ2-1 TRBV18 CASSPTVRNEQFF
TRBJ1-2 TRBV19 CASSIGTDGYTF
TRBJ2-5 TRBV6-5 CASSSGGQGGGATQYF
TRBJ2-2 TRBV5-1 CASSSDRPRGELFF
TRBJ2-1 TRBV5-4 CASSQGVRVYYNEQFF
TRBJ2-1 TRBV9 CASSPGGAGRSYNEQFF
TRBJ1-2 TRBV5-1 CASSERLGQGGGYTF
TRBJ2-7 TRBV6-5 CASSRPGLPLEQYF
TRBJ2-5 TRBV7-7 CASSLVPGEFETQYF